This T cell receptor beta chain came from a study of CD8+CD57+ T cells in acquired aplastic anemia. General study results and limits: Patients versus controls showed no significant CD8+ Simpson's diversity difference.

Researchers used genomic DNA as the template to profile TCR beta VDJ and CDR3. One entry per CDR3 protein results from TCRdb running MiXCR on the reads. The sample shows under 200,000 distinct CDR3 sequences, roughly 64% of them seen only once. This clonotype was seen only a few times. Its cognate antigen is unknown. The CDR3 sequence is 14 residues long. V dropped 0 bases and J dropped 1 base, with 8 bases sitting between them. Germline values: CDR1 SGHRS, CDR2 YFSETQ. This chain joins TRBV5-1 and TRBJ2-7; D gene ambiguous. This receptor was identified in a human donor with severe aplastic anemia or a healthy control (not recorded which). The sequenced material came from sorted CD4+, CD8+, or CD8+CD57+ T cells (not recorded which) from PBMCs. The DNA of the CDR3 is TGCGCCAGCAGCTTGGTACCGACTTCCTACGAGCAGTACTTC. It translates to CASSLVPTSYEQYF.